The rows below give T cell receptor beta chains drawn from one sample of a study of blood T cell repertoires in COVID-19. The protocol was immunoSEQ multiplex PCR, while the TCRdb copy is restricted to in-frame clones and leaves out a portion. The sample carries 340,000 or so clones, around 86% recorded once. Sequenced input: peripheral blood. The receptors here all came from a man aged 45-65 years with active or convalescent COVID-19. CDR3s include the opening cysteine and the closing phenylalanine or tryptophan. A D gene is named only where the DNA matches it firmly. Size is stated for part of the rows, as once, few or many counts, or as a class when the clone is expanded.

V gene	clone size	J gene	D gene	CDR3 protein	CDR3 DNA
TRBV18	-	TRBJ2-1	-	CASSPATAHNEQFF	TGTGCCAGCTCACCAGCCACTGCTCACAATGAGCAGTTCTTC
TRBV24-1	once	TRBJ2-3	TRBD1	CATSDLGQGLDTQYF	TGTGCCACCAGTGATCTCGGACAGGGTTTAGATACGCAGTATTTT
TRBV7-3	-	TRBJ2-3	TRBD2	CASSLIGGSKTDTQYF	TGTGCCAGCAGCTTAATAGGCGGGAGTAAAACAGATACGCAGTATTTT
TRBV29-1	-	TRBJ2-7	TRBD2	CSVVSREYYYEQYF	TGCAGCGTTGTGTCGCGGGAGTACTACTACGAGCAGTACTTC
TRBV27	-	TRBJ2-2	TRBD1	CASSLRTGTGELFF	TGTGCCAGCAGTTTACGGACAGGGACCGGGGAGCTGTTTTTT
TRBV29-1	-	TRBJ1-3	-	CSALTGNTIYF	TGCAGCGCCTTAACTGGAAACACCATATATTTT
TRBV10-3	-	TRBJ1-1	-	CAISESQGGQNTEAFF	TGTGCCATCAGTGAGTCCCAAGGGGGTCAGAACACTGAAGCTTTCTTT
TRBV5-4	-	TRBJ1-1	-	CASSFTGSTEAFF	TGTGCCAGCAGCTTTACAGGAAGCACTGAAGCTTTCTTT
TRBV9	once	TRBJ2-5	TRBD2	CASSVDPGGSETQYF	TGTGCCAGCAGCGTAGATCCGGGGGGGTCAGAGACCCAGTACTTC
TRBV6-4	-	TRBJ1-2	TRBD1	CASISGQGGYGYTF	TGTGCCAGCATCTCCGGACAGGGGGGGTATGGCTACACCTTC
TRBV7-3	-	TRBJ1-1	-	CASSLGPRGFGDTEAFF	TGTGCCAGCAGCTTAGGGCCCCGGGGGTTCGGGGACACTGAAGCTTTCTTT
TRBV2	-	TRBJ1-1	TRBD1	CASERGQNTEAFF	TGTGCCAGCGAGAGGGGGCAGAACACTGAAGCTTTCTTT
TRBV7-9	-	TRBJ2-1	-	CASSLAANEQFF	TGTGCCAGCAGCTTAGCAGCCAATGAGCAGTTCTTC
TRBV3-1/TRBV3-2	-	TRBJ2-2	-	CASSRRGATGELFF	TGTGCCAGCAGTCGGCGGGGCGCAACCGGGGAGCTGTTTTTT
TRBV5-1	-	TRBJ2-5	TRBD1	CASTSDTGEKTQYF	TGCGCCAGCACTTCTGATACAGGGGAGAAGACCCAGTACTTC
TRBV6-5	-	TRBJ2-1	TRBD2	CASSYRNSGGSQFF	TGTGCCAGCAGTTACCGGAACAGCGGGGGGTCCCAGTTCTTC
TRBV5-1	-	TRBJ2-1	-	CASSLARGSYNEQFF	TGCGCCAGCAGCCTCGCCAGGGGCTCCTACAATGAGCAGTTCTTC
TRBV23-1	-	TRBJ1-6	TRBD1	CASTRDRQSSYNSPLHF	TGCGCCAGCACCCGGGACAGGCAGAGCTCCTATAATTCACCCCTCCACTTT
TRBV9	-	TRBJ2-4	-	CASSSRTRQDIQYF	TGTGCCAGCAGCTCACGGACTAGACAGGACATTCAGTACTTC
TRBV20-1	-	TRBJ1-1	-	CSASLIQIRMNTEAFF	TGCAGTGCTAGTTTAATCCAGATCAGGATGAACACTGAAGCTTTCTTT
TRBV6-1	-	TRBJ1-2	-	CASSEAPPPSSYGYTF	TGTGCCAGCAGTGAAGCTCCCCCTCCTTCTTCCTATGGCTACACCTTC
TRBV5-6	-	TRBJ1-4	TRBD1	CASSSGQGFEKLFF	TGTGCCAGCAGCTCCGGACAGGGTTTCGAAAAACTGTTTTTT
TRBV9	-	TRBJ1-2	-	CASSTRSGDYGYTF	TGTGCCAGCAGCACCAGATCCGGGGATTATGGCTACACCTTC
TRBV18	once	TRBJ1-1	-	CASSPLSEAFF	TGTGCCAGCTCACCACTCAGTGAAGCTTTCTTT
TRBV19	-	TRBJ1-2	TRBD1	CASRGQGGGYTF	TGTGCCAGTAGAGGACAGGGAGGAGGCTACACCTTC
TRBV27	-	TRBJ2-1	TRBD2	CASSPRLAGIEQFF	TGTGCCAGCAGTCCCCGACTAGCTGGTATTGAGCAGTTCTTC
TRBV18	-	TRBJ1-1	TRBD1	CASSPTGENTEAFF	TGTGCCAGCTCCCCGACAGGGGAGAACACTGAAGCTTTCTTT
TRBV6-2/TRBV6-3	-	TRBJ1-5	-	CASSSIAGYSNQPQHF	TGTGCCAGCAGTTCAATCGCAGGTTATAGCAATCAGCCCCAGCATTTT